This T cell receptor (beta chain) stems from a study of blood T cell repertoires in COVID-19. About the study: COVID-19 samples from acute and convalescent phases originated in the United States, Italy and Spain. From T cells, B-cell-depleted T cells, or PBMCs came the material, which was cDNA or gDNA.

Germline CDR1 and CDR2: LNHDA and SQIVND (reference sequence). The CDR3 has 14 amino acids. V was pared by 3 bases and J by 6 bases, with 14 bases between. Per the original data handling: Amplification of reference gene primers provided the estimated nucleated cell counts. Sequenced by immunoSEQ multiplex PCR; TCRdb stores in-frame clones only, minus some. The D gene and trimming were derived from the DNA, and the V and J assignments and clone size from that table. The table has some 160,000 clones, about 77% seen once; the top ten hold roughly 14%. The receptor was isolated from a woman of 80 years or more with acute or convalescent COVID-19. The genes are TRBV19 and TRBJ2-5, with D possibly matching TRBD1 (8 bases). The specimen was peripheral blood. The CDR3 DNA follows: TGTGCCAGTAGTATTGGGGGGGACAGGCAGACCCAGTACTTC. Translation gives CASSIGGDRQTQYF.